These 9 T cell receptor beta chains were sequenced from one sample in a study of blood T cell repertoires in COVID-19. The data were produced by immunoSEQ multiplex PCR, yet TCRdb's version contains in-frame clones alone and is incomplete. The sample has approximately 450,000 clones, about 89% seen once. Material for sequencing was peripheral blood. These receptors were collected from a woman aged 25 to 39 with acute or convalescent COVID-19.

This clone was seen a few times. V gene TRBV5-1 combines with J gene TRBJ1-6; 10 bases agree with TRBD1. Germline loops: CDR1 SGHRS, CDR2 YFSETQ. The CDR3 is 15 residues long. With V trimmed by 1 base and J by 10 bases, 5 bases remained unmatched. CDR3 protein: CASSLSGTGDSPLHF. The CDR3 DNA follows: TGCGCCAGCAGCTTGTCAGGGACAGGGGACTCACCCCTCCACTTT.

This clone occurred a few times. J is TRBJ2-2 and V is TRBV5-1; D gene ambiguous. V was cut by 2 bases and J by 5 bases, with 4 bases left in between. CDR1 is SGHRS, CDR2 YFSETQ, per germline. This CDR3 spans 12 amino acids. The CDR3 is CASSFATGELFF. CDR3 in DNA: TGCGCCAGCAGCTTTGCGACCGGGGAGCTGTTTTTT. The variable domain in full, completed from reference TRBV5-1 and TRBJ2-2, reads KAGVTQTPRYLIKTRGQQVTLSCSPISGHRSVSWYQQTPGQGLQFLFEYFSETQRNKGNFPGRFSGRQFSNSRSEMNVSTLELGDSALYLCASSFATGELFFGEGSRLTVL.

This rearrangement joins TRBV7-2 to TRBJ1-1; 11 positions match TRBD1. J gave up 6 bases and V 5 bases, and 8 bases lay outside the gene matches. The germline gives CDR1 SGHTA, CDR2 FQGNSA. The CDR3 consists of 15 residues. The CDR3 is CASSPGDRGNAEAFF. The CDR3 bases are TGTGCCAGCAGCCCAGGGGACAGGGGGAATGCTGAAGCTTTCTTT.

The chain is built from TRBV5-1 and TRBJ1-1; 8 nucleotides line up with TRBD1. The V and J ends lost 4 bases and 1 base, in that order; junction bases with no gene match: 3. The CDR3 loop spans 14 amino acids. CDR1 is SGHRS and CDR2 is YFSETQ in the germline V gene. The CDR3 region has the DNA TGCGCCAGCAGCAACGGACAGGGGAACACTGAAGCTTTCTTT. Translation gives CASSNGQGNTEAFF.

This clone was picked up a small number of times. The J gene is TRBJ2-7, the V gene TRBV4-2; TRBD1 matches 7 bases. V lost 4 bases and J lost 3; bases outside the gene matches: 9. Germline CDR1 LGHNA, CDR2 YNFKEQ. There are 15 residues in the CDR3. CDR3 in amino acids: CASSPRDSPYYEQYF. In DNA, the CDR3 is TGTGCCAGCAGCCCCCGGGACAGTCCATACTACGAGCAGTACTTC.

The chain uses TRBV5-8 and TRBJ2-5; D unclear. The length of the CDR3 is 13 residues. Germline CDR1 and CDR2: SGHTS and YDEGEE. V lost 6 bases and J 2 bases, leaving 11 bases between the germline ends. The CDR3 reads CASNWAGQETQYF. In nucleotides, the CDR3 is TGTGCCAGCAACTGGGCCGGTCAAGAGACCCAGTACTTC.

The gene calls are TRBV6-5 and TRBJ2-3, with D possibly TRBD1 on 6 matching bases. The germline V gene encodes CDR1 MNHEY and CDR2 SVGAGI. The CDR3 runs to 14 residues. Deletions cut 6 bases from V and 0 bases from J, with 10 bases between. DNA for the CDR3: TGTGCCAGCAGCCTCAGGGGAAGCACAGATACGCAGTATTTT. Translated, it gives CASSLRGSTDTQYF.

The V gene is TRBV9, the J gene TRBJ2-3; 10 bases match TRBD1. Trimming took 2 bases from V and 3 from J; bases not matched to a gene: 3. This CDR3 region has 15 residues. Germline loops: CDR1 SGDLS, CDR2 YYNGEE. This CDR3 reads CASSVGQGGTDTQYF. The CDR3 nucleotides are TGTGCCAGCAGCGTCGGACAGGGGGGAACAGATACGCAGTATTTT.

The rearrangement joins TRBV10-2 to TRBJ2-2, with TRBD1 matching 8 bases. CDR1 WSHSY and CDR2 SAAADI come from the germline V gene. The CDR3 spans 15 residues. V was clipped by 9 bases and J by 1 base; unmatched bases: 7. CDR3 bases: TGCGCCAGTCTTCGTGGGACAGGGAACACCGGGGAGCTGTTTTTT. This sequence encodes CASLRGTGNTGELFF.